The sequence of this T cell receptor beta chain was determined in a study of shared clonotypes between healthy human individuals. Across the study: Per donor, CD8 memory used one plate, CD8 naive used two, CD4 memory used three and CD4 naive used three.

The V gene's germline CDR1 is MNHEY and CDR2 SMNVEV (reference sequence). Trimming took off 3 bases at V and 4 bases at J, with 9 bases between the two ends. The CDR3 totals 13 residues. Positive CCR7 selection of CD45RO-negative cells yielded the naive CD8 cells, and terminally differentiated effector memory CD45RA+ cells were excluded. Notes on the study in general: Shared clonotypes: roughly 4.5% naive CD4, around 3.7% naive CD8, 2.3% memory CD4, 0.4% memory CD8. Among non-shared clonotypes, generation probabilities were lower than among those shared by all four donors.

Details on this clone: No antigen is known for it. In the same sample, other DNA sequences code for this CDR3.

Sequencing used immunoSEQ multiplex PCR; TCRdb keeps in-frame clones, though not all of them. Found here are around 2.1 million clones, 93% of them singletons; the top ten hold over 1.5%. The TCR was taken from a man between 18 and 35 years old in good health. Some clones in this sample may be carry-over from other donors' samples. The V gene is TRBV27, the J gene TRBJ1-2, with TRBD1 as a possible D gene (5 bases). Material: naive CD8+ T cells from PBMCs. In nucleotides, the CDR3 is TGTGCCAGCAGTTTCGGGGGAGGCTATGGCTACACCTTC. As protein: CASSFGGGYGYTF.